This T cell receptor beta chain was obtained from a study of neurological immune-mediated disorders. This clonotype was observed many times. 2 million PBMCs stored at -80 C were the source of the unsorted libraries. The making of cDNA relied on 5'RACE with 10-nucleotide random UMIs. Each CDR3 protein gets one entry after TCRdb re-called the 5' RACE reads with MiXCR. This table has about 58,000 distinct CDR3 sequences, 3% to 3.5% appearing once. The CDR3 covers 14 residues. V lost 7 bases, J lost 3 bases, and 5 bases stayed unmatched. The chain employs TRBV12-3 or TRBV12-4 and TRBJ1-4; 7 nucleotides align to TRBD1. The sequence came from a woman aged 60-70 years with multiple sclerosis. The specimen sequenced was PBMCs. The CDR3 bases are TGTGCCAGCAACCGACAGGGACCTAATGAAAAACTGTTTTTT. Translating it yields CASNRQGPNEKLFF.